Here is one TCR beta chain with its context. Its antigen remains unidentified. PCR amplification relied on 60 Vbeta primers (plus 13 Jbeta primers). Sequencing used immunoSEQ multiplex PCR; TCRdb keeps in-frame clones, though not all of them. The sample consists of 140,000 or so clones, over 8% of them appearing once. The record originates from a study of cytomegalovirus exposure and HLA in healthy donors. Study details: Sequencing of 150 million to 200 million T cells in an earlier analysis found about 120 million unique TCR beta sequences.

Trimming took 1 base from V and 3 from J; bases not matched to a gene: 1. CDR3 length: 14 amino acids. The germline V gene has CDR1 LGHNA and CDR2 YNFKEQ. Findings of the study overall: In vitro data verified three CMV-associated chains as specific for CMV antigens. The study flagged 150 to 200 TCR beta chains as cytomegalovirus-associated.

The sequenced sample was PBMCs. The chain joins TRBV4-2 to TRBJ2-5; 8 bases are a match to TRBD2. This TCR was sampled from a male donor in good health and CMV-seronegative. The CDR3 spells CASSQAGGKETQYF. CDR3 coding DNA: TGTGCCAGCAGCCAAGCGGGAGGGAAAGAGACCCAGTACTTC.